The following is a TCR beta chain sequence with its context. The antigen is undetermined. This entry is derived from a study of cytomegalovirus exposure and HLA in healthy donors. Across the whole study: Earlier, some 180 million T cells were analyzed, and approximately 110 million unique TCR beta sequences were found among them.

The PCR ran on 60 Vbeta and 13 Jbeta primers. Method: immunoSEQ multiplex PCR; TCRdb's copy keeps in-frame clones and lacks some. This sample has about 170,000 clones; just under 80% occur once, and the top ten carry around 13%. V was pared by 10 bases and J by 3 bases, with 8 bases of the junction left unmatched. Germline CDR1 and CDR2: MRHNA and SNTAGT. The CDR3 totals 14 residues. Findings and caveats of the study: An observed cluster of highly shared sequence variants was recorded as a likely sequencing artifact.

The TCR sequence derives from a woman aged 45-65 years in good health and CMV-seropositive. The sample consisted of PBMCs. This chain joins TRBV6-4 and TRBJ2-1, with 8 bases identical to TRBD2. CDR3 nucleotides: TGTGCCACCAAGAAAGCGGGGGACTACAATGAGCAGTTCTTC. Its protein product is CATKKAGDYNEQFF.